This TCR beta chain was sequenced in a study of Ad26.COV2.S vaccination and SARS-CoV-2 variants. Background on the study: Donor participated within the Ad26.COV2.S arm of the COV1001 trial.

A word on this clone: Antigen specificity is unknown.

The treatment: some 19 received Ad26.COV2.S at low or high dose, single or two shots; several received placebo; per-sample allocation not given. Sampling took place 63 days after the first vaccine or placebo injection. With 4 bases clipped from V and 2 bases from J, the junction kept 5 bases outside the gene matches. Germline-derived CDR1 and CDR2 are SGHTA and FQGTGA. The CDR3 length is 16 residues. Study-wide results and limits: After vaccination, reports described spike-specific CD8+ and CD4+ T cell responses as showing substantial breadth.

Only in-frame clones appear in the TCRdb table, and some are missing; sequencing was by immunoSEQ multiplex PCR. The data hold 350,000 to 550,000 clones, with roughly nine tenths observed a single time. The sequences come from peripheral blood, collected in a trial of Ad26.COV2.S vaccine versus placebo. This clonotype originated in a person between 18 and 65 years old who received the Ad26.COV2.S COVID-19 vaccine or a placebo. This chain uses TRBV7-3 with TRBJ2-5; 12 bases align to TRBD2. CDR3 sequence reads: CASSSSSGRAQETQYF. The DNA of the CDR3 is TGTGCCAGCAGCTCCTCTAGCGGGAGGGCTCAAGAGACCCAGTACTTC.